The clone carrying this T cell receptor (beta chain) was seen a handful of times. Its antigen is not identified. Measured with immunoSEQ multiplex PCR; TCRdb has only the in-frame clones, and not every one. The table records approximately 100,000 clones, 45% to 65% of them present only once. This entry belongs to a study of cytotoxic CD8 clonotypes in ibrutinib-treated CLL. General study points: Starting clonality was above that of age-matched healthy donors and tracked circulating CD8+ T-cell counts. Clonality, elevated at ibrutinib response, dropped back toward baseline at progression. Lymph node repertoires were not studied, and sampling times were unmatched.

The germline CDR1 and CDR2 sequences are MDHEN and SYDVKM. The CDR3 sequence is 16 residues long. Trimming at V came to 6 bases and at J to 5 bases, leaving 11 bases not matched to a gene. V usage is TRBV28 and J usage is TRBJ2-2, with 8 nucleotides matching TRBD1. Material: PBMCs, obtained after 24 months of ibrutinib treatment. The receptor was derived from a human donor with chronic lymphocytic leukemia. The CDR3 reads CASRVQGQGQTGELFF. The CDR3 bases are TGTGCCAGCAGAGTGCAAGGACAGGGTCAAACCGGGGAGCTGTTTTTT.